There are many counts of the clone carrying this T cell receptor beta chain. Germline-derived CDR1 and CDR2 are MGHDK and SYGVNS. With 4 bases removed from V and 6 bases from J, the gap between germline ends came to 16 bases. CDR3 length equals 15 residues. In the source study's methods: Amplified reference gene primers provided the basis for estimating nucleated cell counts. Libraries were prepared by immunoSEQ multiplex PCR; TCRdb keeps only in-frame clonotypes and omits some of them. V and J calls and clone size are those listed in that table; D and trimming were worked out from the DNA. This table holds approximately 150,000 clones, about four fifths found once. The data derive from a study of blood T cell repertoires in COVID-19. Study-wide background: T cells, B-cell-depleted T cells, or PBMCs supplied cDNA or gDNA.

The clonotype comes from a man aged 65 to 79 with acute or convalescent COVID-19. The rearrangement links TRBV25-1 to TRBJ1-5; D is perhaps TRBD1 (5 bases). Sequenced material: peripheral blood. CDR3 region: CASSGDSGGGQPQHF. The CDR3 DNA sequence: TGTGCCAGCAGTGGAGATTCCGGGGGGGGTCAGCCCCAGCATTTT.